This note documents a single T cell receptor beta chain sequence. The entry originates in a study of blood T cell repertoires in COVID-19. Participants had their cohort set by participant-reported clinical history. Original processing methods: Amplification of reference gene primers provided the estimated nucleated cell counts. Profiled with immunoSEQ multiplex PCR; TCRdb holds only in-frame clones, not every one. The V and J calls and clone size were taken over from that table, and D and trimming were inferred from the DNA. The sample lists approximately 470,000 clones; 75% to 90% were seen once. The sequencing input was PBMCs or T cells enriched from blood (not recorded which). This TCR came from a woman between 18 and 29 years old who had recovered from COVID-19.

The CDR3 loop is CASSPGGNHNEQFF. The DNA for the CDR3 is TGTGCCAGCAGCCCCGGGGGGAACCACAATGAGCAGTTCTTC. The chain employs TRBV3-1 (or the pseudogene TRBV3-2) and TRBJ2-1, with 7 bases identical to TRBD2. Germline loops: CDR1 LGHDT, CDR2 YNNKEL (reference sequence). The CDR3 is 14 residues long. With V trimmed by 4 bases and J by 5 bases, 5 bases remained unmatched.